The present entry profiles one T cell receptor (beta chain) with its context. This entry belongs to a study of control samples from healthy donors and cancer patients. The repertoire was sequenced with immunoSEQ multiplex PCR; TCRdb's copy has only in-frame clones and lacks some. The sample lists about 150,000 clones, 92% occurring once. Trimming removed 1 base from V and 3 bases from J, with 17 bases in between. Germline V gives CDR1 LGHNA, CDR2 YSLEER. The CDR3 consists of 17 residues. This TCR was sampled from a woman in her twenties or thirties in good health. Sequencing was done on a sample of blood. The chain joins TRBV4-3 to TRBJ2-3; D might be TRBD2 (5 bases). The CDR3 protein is CASSQAASLGGTDTQYF. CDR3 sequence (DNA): TGCGCCAGCAGCCAAGCTGCTAGCCTAGGAGGAACAGATACGCAGTATTTT.